A selection of T cell receptor beta chains follows, all from one sample in a study of T-cell memory formation after mild COVID-19. TCRdb re-called the 5' RACE reads with MiXCR, one entry per CDR3 protein. This table has some 86,000 distinct CDR3 sequences, nearly 25% appearing once. The sample taken for sequencing was PBMCs or a T cell subset sorted from them (not recorded which). These receptors were collected from a man between 18 and 29 years old who had mild COVID-19 (a few samples of this study predate the infection). Cell type and time point are not known. Each CDR3 is given with its conserved first and last residue. The D gene is left open where the match is weak. Clone size is stated in some rows and not others, as once, few, many or a class when expanded.

TRBJ2-5	-	few	TRBV7-9	CASRPQGGETQYF	TGTGCCAGCCGCCCTCAGGGTGGAGAGACCCAGTACTTC
TRBJ2-1	TRBD1	-	TRBV5-1	CASSSGGKFF	TGCGCCAGCAGCTCAGGGGGAAAGTTCTTC
TRBJ2-1	TRBD2	-	TRBV4-3	CASSQGIAGAREEQFF	TGCGCCAGCAGCCAAGGGATAGCGGGGGCCCGAGAGGAGCAGTTCTTC
TRBJ1-2	-	few	TRBV6-6	CASSYSRDANSRRGDGYTF	TGTGCCAGCAGTTACTCCAGGGACGCGAACAGCCGTAGGGGGGATGGCTACACCTTC
TRBJ2-3	-	many	TRBV5-1	CASSPELGTDTQYF	TGCGCCAGCAGCCCCGAGCTAGGCACAGATACGCAGTATTTT
TRBJ2-3	-	few	TRBV29-1	CSVLPRGATDTQYF	TGCAGCGTTCTCCCACGGGGGGCCACAGATACGCAGTATTTT
TRBJ2-7	TRBD1	-	TRBV7-6	CASSMDRGLYEQYF	TGTGCCAGCAGCATGGACAGGGGTCTCTACGAGCAGTACTTC
TRBJ2-1	-	-	TRBV12-3/TRBV12-4	CASSLQGGSYNEQFF	TGTGCCAGCAGTTTACAGGGGGGCTCCTACAATGAGCAGTTCTTC
TRBJ1-2	TRBD1	-	TRBV6-5	CASSYSGQGKAGYTF	TGTGCCAGCAGTTACTCGGGACAGGGGAAGGCTGGCTACACCTTC
TRBJ1-1	-	-	TRBV7-9	CASSSPLNTEAFF	TGTGCCAGCAGCAGTCCCCTGAACACTGAAGCTTTCTTT
TRBJ2-1	-	few	TRBV6-2/TRBV6-3	CASSSGRTVRSYNEQFF	TGTGCCAGCAGTTCCGGGCGGACGGTTCGCTCCTACAATGAGCAGTTCTTC
TRBJ1-4	-	-	TRBV7-9	CASSQTLGDEKLFF	TGTGCCAGCAGCCAAACCCTCGGGGATGAAAAACTGTTTTTT
TRBJ1-5	TRBD1	-	TRBV12-3/TRBV12-4	CASTRQGAYNQPQHF	TGTGCCAGCACCAGACAGGGGGCCTACAATCAGCCCCAGCATTTT
TRBJ1-4	-	few	TRBV25-1	CASSEFGGGEKLFF	TGTGCCAGCAGTGAATTCGGGGGGGGCGAAAAACTGTTTTTT
TRBJ2-5	-	-	TRBV10-3	CATGRGGQETQYF	TGTGCGACCGGACGAGGGGGCCAAGAGACCCAGTACTTC
TRBJ1-1	-	many	TRBV29-1	CSVARNTEAFF	TGCAGCGTTGCAAGGAACACTGAAGCTTTCTTT